Ten or more counts support the clone carrying this T cell receptor beta chain. Its specificity is not known. The source material, RNA transcripts, was used to amplify TCR beta CDR3 regions. TCR CDR3 underwent first-round RT-PCR with the HTBI primer set. From the multiplex PCR reads, TCRdb called clonotypes with MiXCR, one entry per CDR3 protein. The table shows roughly 700,000 distinct CDR3 sequences, with roughly 15% occurring only once. The data are from a study of T cells in Graves' hyperthyroidism and ophthalmopathy. At the level of the study: Peripheral blood was taken when the disease was first diagnosed, before any treatment began. Study-level results: Among clonotypes expanded in thyroid above 0.001, most were also found in blood. The authors' 13 V-J model separated ophthalmopathy from stable hyperthyroidism.

Unmatched junction bases numbered 6, after V lost 0 bases and J lost 7 bases. Per germline, CDR1 LNHNV and CDR2 YYDKDF (reference sequence). This CDR3 has 15 amino acids. Over 9 ml of fresh peripheral blood supplied the PBMCs. This sequence was found in a woman aged 18-29 years with Graves' hyperthyroidism. Specimen: blood. This chain connects TRBV15 to TRBJ2-5; the match to TRBD2 covers 9 bases. The CDR3 nucleotides are TGTGCCACCAGCAGAGATATTTCGACTAGCGGGACCCAGTACTTC. It specifies CATSRDISTSGTQYF. Combining the CDR3 with reference TRBV15 and TRBJ2-5 gives the whole variable domain DAMVIQNPRYQVTQFGKPVTLSCSQTLNHNVMYWYQQKSSQAPKLLFHYYDKDFNNEADTPDNFQSRRPNTSFCFLDIRSPGLGDTAMYLCATSRDISTSGTQYFGPGTRLLVL.